This T cell receptor (beta chain) was found in a study of T cell responses to AZD1222 COVID-19 vaccine. This clone has a count of ten or more. As yet, its antigen is unknown. Whole-study results and caveats: Spike-specific TCR breadth and depth went up after people got two AZD1222 doses. In all cases, repertoires were sampled only after the peak T cell response.

The data were produced by immunoSEQ multiplex PCR, yet TCRdb's version contains in-frame clones alone and is incomplete. The sample carries 150,000 to 200,000 clones, almost 95% recorded once. CDR1 is MDHEN, CDR2 SYDVKM, per germline. V shed 6 bases and J 0 bases; nucleotides not matched to a gene: 10. This CDR3 region has 17 residues. The specimen was peripheral blood, collected on day 0 of AZD1222 vaccination. The chain couples TRBV28 to TRBJ1-5, with 8 bases that match TRBD1. The sequence was obtained from an adult in good health. The CDR3 here is CASSPPRQGFSNQPQHF. The CDR3 DNA reads TGTGCCAGCAGCCCCCCCCGACAGGGGTTTAGCAATCAGCCCCAGCATTTT.